This T cell receptor beta chain appears in the sequencing data of a study of CD8+ T cells in alopecia areata. Study details: The percentage of affected scalp area served as the score of severity for treated patients.

Noted treatment: oral pan-JAK inhibitor, 5-10 mg twice daily. By its share, this clone is medium-sized (0.01 to 0.1%). Its antigen remains unidentified. TCR sequencing used cDNA made by reverse transcription of extracted RNA. TCRdb keeps only in-frame clones here, not all; method: immunoSEQ multiplex PCR. The sample lists some 190,000 clones, approximately 50% occurring once. Whole-study findings and limits: Uncertainty about whether baseline CD8+ expansion is linked to response remains, with one nonresponder. Scalp and blood samples kept many expanded lesional clones throughout tofacitinib.

Between the trimmed V and J ends, which lost 1 base and 2 bases, there was a span of 16 bases. CDR1 and CDR2 from the germline V gene are LGHNA and YSLEER. The CDR3 length is 17 residues. The source is a human donor with alopecia areata. The gene calls are TRBV4-3 and TRBJ2-3; maybe TRBD1 (6 bases). The material sequenced was CD8+ T cells sorted from blood, taken around week 54, from a patient treated with tofacitinib. The CDR3 bases are TGCGCCAGCAGCCAAGTAGGGACACACACACACACAGATACGCAGTATTTT. It yields the protein CASSQVGTHTHTDTQYF.